This note documents a single T cell receptor beta chain sequence. This entry comes from a study of T cells expressing NK-cell markers. With the 5' RACE reads reprocessed, TCRdb shows one record per CDR3 protein and no DNA. This sample contains about 550,000 distinct CDR3 sequences. The CDR3 is 14 residues long. The germline CDR1 and CDR2 sequences are MGHDK and SYGVNS. Sequencing was done on a sample of blood T cells: a sorted CD56 or NKG2C T cell subset, CD4+ or CD8+ T cells, or bulk PBMC T cells (not recorded which). The sequence came from a man between 18 and 35 years old in good health. The chain has TRBV25-1 and TRBJ2-5; TCRdb gives TRBD1 as the D gene, but with no DNA this cannot be confirmed. CDR3 loop: CASSGGQGEETQYF.